These 23 T cell receptor beta chains came from one sample sequenced in a study of neurological immune-mediated disorders. The time point was: longitudinal time-point 3. TCRdb re-called the 5' RACE reads with MiXCR, one entry per CDR3 protein. The sample lists more than 50,000 distinct CDR3 sequences; more than 7% were seen once. The specimen was PBMCs. The receptors shown here come from a woman in her 40s in good health.

This clonotype was seen repeatedly, ten times or more. This chain joins TRBV14 and TRBJ2-3; 8 positions match TRBD2. The V and J ends lost 3 bases and 6 bases, in that order; junction bases with no gene match: 11. Germline V gene lookup returns CDR1 SGHDN and CDR2 FVKESK. The CDR3 extends over 16 amino acids. CDR3 DNA sequence: TGTGCCAGCAGCCACCGACTAGCGACCTTGTTGGATACGCAGTATTTT. This codes for CASSHRLATLLDTQYF. Variable domain in full (rest from reference TRBV14 and TRBJ2-3): EAGVTQFPSHSVIEKGQTVTLRCDPISGHDNLYWYRRVMGKEIKFLLHFVKESKQDESGMPNNRFLAERTGGTYSTLKVQPAELEDSGVYFCASSHRLATLLDTQYFGPGTRLTVL.

This clonotype was counted ten times or more. This rearrangement joins TRBV5-1 to TRBJ2-1, with 14 nucleotides matching TRBD2. The CDR3 is 14 residues long. CDR1 SGHRS and CDR2 YFSETQ come from the germline V gene. Germline trimming cut 6 bases from V and 8 bases from J; bases unmatched to any gene: 4. CDR3 in DNA: TGCGCCAGCACCAAGGGACTAGCGGGAGATGAGCAGTTCTTC. Its translation is CASTKGLAGDEQFF.

This clonotype was observed many times. This sequence joins TRBV6-2 or TRBV6-3 and TRBJ2-7; the match to TRBD1 covers 9 bases. The germline gives CDR1 MNHEY, CDR2 SVGEGT. The ends lost 5 bases at V and 5 bases at J; junction bases unmatched: 10. This CDR3 spans 15 amino acids. In DNA, the CDR3 is TGTGCCAGCAGTCCTTCCGGGACAGGGCCACACGAGCAGTACTTC. Its translation: CASSPSGTGPHEQYF.

This clonotype was seen repeatedly, ten times or more. The V and J genes are TRBV6-2 or TRBV6-3 and TRBJ2-7; 7 nucleotides match TRBD1. This CDR3 contains 13 residues. Trimming removed 4 bases from V and 3 bases from J; junction bases left unmatched: 3. The germline V gene has CDR1 MNHEY and CDR2 SVGEGT. CDR3 amino acids: CASSSDRRYEQYF. For the CDR3, the DNA is TGTGCCAGCAGTTCGGACAGGCGCTACGAGCAGTACTTC.

This clonotype occurred many times. V and J are TRBV12-3 or TRBV12-4 and TRBJ2-2; 9 bases fit TRBD2. This CDR3 spans 18 amino acids. V lost 3 bases to trimming and J lost 1 base; unmatched junction nucleotides: 9. CDR3 nucleotides: TGTGCCAGCAGTTTGGTCCTTGGGCGGGGGGGGAACACCGGGGAGCTGTTTTTT. Protein product: CASSLVLGRGGNTGELFF.

This clonotype has a count of ten or more. The chain couples TRBV20-1 to TRBJ2-7; possible D gene TRBD2, 6 bases. This CDR3 has 14 amino acids. Germline V gene sequence: CDR1 DFQATT, CDR2 SNEGSKA (reference sequence). The V end lost 0 bases, the J end lost 0 bases, and 9 bases lay between the germline ends. The CDR3 DNA reads as TGCAGTGCTAGAGATGGGGGGACCTCCTACGAGCAGTACTTC. This encodes CSARDGGTSYEQYF.

This clonotype was recorded many times. CDR3 residues: CASSYSRGDTQYF. CDR3 DNA: TGTGCCAGCAGCTATTCTAGGGGAGATACGCAGTATTTT. V and J are TRBV7-2 and TRBJ2-3, with a weak D call TRBD1 (5 bases). The germline V gene encodes CDR1 SGHTA and CDR2 FQGNSA. The CDR3 spans 13 residues. V lost 4 bases and J 5 bases, leaving 10 bases between the germline ends.

Of note for this clonotype: A clone one base away is much larger, so this may be a read error. This chain joins TRBV29-1 and TRBJ2-7; no definite D call. Between the trimmed V and J ends, which lost 7 bases and 1 base, there was a span of 8 bases. In germline, CDR1 is SQVTM, CDR2 ANQGSEA. This CDR3 has 11 amino acids. DNA for the CDR3: TGCAGCGCCCAGGAATCCTACGAGCAGTACTTC. It yields the protein CSAQESYEQYF.

This clonotype has just a few counts. The rearrangement joins TRBV3-1 to TRBJ2-1; 11 positions agree with TRBD2. CDR1 is LGHDT and CDR2 is YNNKEL in the germline V gene (reference sequence). There are 15 residues in the CDR3. V was clipped by 4 bases and J by 7 bases; unmatched bases: 6. The CDR3: CASSPRTSGSNEQFF. The CDR3 coding sequence is TGTGCCAGCAGCCCCCGCACTAGCGGGAGTAATGAGCAGTTCTTC.

This clonotype turned up a few times. The J gene is TRBJ2-3, the V gene TRBV7-6; 8 bases are a match to TRBD2. Germline CDR1 and CDR2: SGHVS and FNYEAQ. The V and J ends lost 4 bases and 2 bases, in that order; junction bases with no gene match: 8. This CDR3 spans 16 amino acids. CDR3 DNA: TGTGCCAGCAGCTCAATGAGCGGGGGCATCACAGATACGCAGTATTTT. Protein sequence: CASSSMSGGITDTQYF.

The sample holds many counts of this clonotype. The rearrangement uses TRBV20-1 and TRBJ1-2, with no clear D. CDR3 length equals 15 residues. Trimming removed 3 bases at V and 5 bases at J, with 19 bases between. Germline CDR1 DFQATT, CDR2 SNEGSKA (reference sequence). The CDR3 loop is CSASTPSGNLYGYTF. CDR3 nucleotides: TGCAGTGCTAGTACTCCCTCTGGTAACCTATATGGCTACACCTTC.

This clonotype was recorded at least ten times. This sequence joins TRBV4-3 and TRBJ2-7; D call uncertain. The length of the CDR3 is 13 residues. V lost 1 base, J lost 9 bases, and 13 bases lay in between. Germline V CDR1 and CDR2: LGHNA, YSLEER. CDR3 loop: CASSQAGSTGQYF. In DNA form, the CDR3 reads TGCGCCAGCAGCCAAGCGGGCAGCACGGGGCAGTACTTC.

Many counts were recorded for this clonotype. The chain is built from TRBV5-1 and TRBJ1-4; maybe TRBD1 (5 bases). The CDR3 is 15 amino acids. CDR1 is SGHRS, CDR2 YFSETQ, per germline. V was clipped by 0 bases and J by 4 bases, with 10 bases between them. The CDR3 bases are TGCGCCAGCAGCTTGGAGGCAGGGTTTAATGAAAAACTGTTTTTT. This codes for CASSLEAGFNEKLFF.

This clonotype was seen many times. The chain combines TRBV10-3 with TRBJ2-7; 7 bases align to TRBD2. This CDR3 has 15 amino acids. Germline values: CDR1 ENHRY, CDR2 SYGVKD. Trimming took 8 bases from V and 2 from J; bases not matched to a gene: 12. The CDR3 spells CAIQNRASGTYEQYF. For the CDR3, the DNA is TGTGCCATCCAAAATAGGGCTAGCGGAACCTACGAGCAGTACTTC.

In this sample, this clonotype turned up many times. The CDR3 protein is CASSDRGGSNYGYTF. In DNA, the CDR3 is TGTGCCAGCAGCGACAGGGGAGGATCAAACTATGGCTACACCTTC. J is TRBJ1-2 and V is TRBV7-2; 8 bases are a match to TRBD1. CDR3 length: 15 residues. CDR1 is SGHTA and CDR2 is FQGNSA in the germline V gene. After removal of 5 bases from V and 2 bases from J, the junction contained 7 bases not matched to a gene.

This clonotype was picked up many times. The genes are TRBV20-1 and TRBJ1-2, with 10 bases identical to TRBD1. With V trimmed by 0 bases and J by 6 bases, 7 bases remained unmatched. The germline V gene encodes CDR1 DFQATT and CDR2 SNEGSKA (reference sequence). This CDR3 has 15 residues. In DNA form, the CDR3 reads TGCAGTGCTAGAGACTTCGGGACAGGGGTCCATGGCTACACCTTC. It yields the protein CSARDFGTGVHGYTF.

This clonotype was seen at least ten times. The gene calls are TRBV5-1 and TRBJ1-2; D remains ambiguous. The germline CDR1 and CDR2 sequences are SGHRS and YFSETQ. Deletions cut 0 bases from V and 8 bases from J, with 11 bases between. The CDR3 runs to 13 residues. The CDR3 nucleotides are TGCGCCAGCAGCTTGGGCACCGGCGGGGGCTACACCTTC. This gives the protein CASSLGTGGGYTF.

This clonotype was observed many times. The chain joins TRBV12-3 or TRBV12-4 to TRBJ2-7; no clear D. The germline V and J ends were trimmed by 7 bases and 2 bases, with 12 bases remaining between them. There are 13 residues in the CDR3. The CDR3 nucleotides are TGTGCCAGCAAGAAATTGGGCCCCTACGAGCAGTACTTC. Encoded protein: CASKKLGPYEQYF.

This clonotype came up many times. The genes are TRBV20-1 and TRBJ1-2; the D gene is possibly TRBD1 (5 bases). CDR1 and CDR2 from the germline V gene are DFQATT and SNEGSKA (reference sequence). The ends were cut back, 5 bases at V and 3 bases at J, with 16 bases in the middle. The CDR3 contains 14 residues. The DNA of the CDR3 is TGCAGTGCTCAGGACCGGGACCGAGACTATGGCTACACCTTC. Protein: CSAQDRDRDYGYTF.

This clonotype has ten or more counts. The chain recombines TRBV4-1 with TRBJ2-1; 7 bases are shared with TRBD2. Germline lookup yields CDR1 MGHRA and CDR2 YSYEKL. CDR3 size: 17 residues. The V and J ends lost 0 bases and 0 bases, in that order; junction bases with no gene match: 5. CDR3 sequence reads: CASSQERGTSSYNEQFF. CDR3 DNA sequence: TGCGCCAGCAGCCAAGAGCGGGGGACGAGCTCCTACAATGAGCAGTTCTTC.

This clonotype appeared many times. The chain joins TRBV6-2 or TRBV6-3 to TRBJ2-6, with 8 bases identical to TRBD2. This CDR3 contains 17 residues. Germline V CDR1 and CDR2: MNHEY, SVGEGT. The V gene end was trimmed by 6 bases and the J gene end by 0 bases; junction bases not matched to a gene: 7. The CDR3 coding sequence is TGTGCCAGCAGCCGGGGGGGTTACCCCTCTGGGGCCAACGTCCTGACTTTC. Protein product: CASSRGGYPSGANVLTF.

The sample holds many counts of this clonotype. This chain links TRBV4-3 with TRBJ2-1; D gene uncertain. The germline V gene has CDR1 LGHNA and CDR2 YSLEER. The germline V and J ends were trimmed by 4 bases and 8 bases, with 12 bases remaining between them. The CDR3 spans 13 residues. The CDR3 nucleotides read TGCGCCAGCAGCCTCGAGCCTGGCCATGAGCAGTTCTTC. It specifies CASSLEPGHEQFF.

This clonotype was counted at least ten times. The rearrangement links TRBV7-2 to TRBJ2-5, with a tentative D call TRBD2 (5 bases). CDR3 length equals 15 residues. V lost 5 bases and J lost 6, with 19 bases in between. CDR1 is SGHTA and CDR2 is FQGNSA in the germline V gene. The CDR3 DNA follows: TGTGCCAGCAGCCCGGCCCGCGTAGCGAGAAAGACCCAGTACTTC. Protein sequence: CASSPARVARKTQYF.